This T cell receptor beta chain was found in a study of monozygotic twins with inflammatory bowel disease. Looked up from germline, CDR1 is MNHNS and CDR2 is SASEGT. This CDR3 contains 15 residues. One entry per CDR3 protein, without DNA, is what TCRdb gives after re-calling the 5' RACE reads. The table lists 350,000 to 500,000 distinct CDR3 sequences. This clonotype was obtained from a human donor with ulcerative colitis or Crohn's disease, or a healthy co-twin of an affected twin (not recorded which). V gene TRBV6-1 combines with J gene TRBJ2-7. The sample taken for sequencing was blood. The CDR3: CASNQGVTWTYEQYF.